A single sample gave rise to the 21 T cell receptor beta chains below, sequenced in a study of blood T cell repertoires in COVID-19. Here immunoSEQ multiplex PCR was the method, and the copy in TCRdb shows in-frame clones only, minus some. The table includes some 80,000 clones, about three quarters detected once. Sequenced material: peripheral blood. These receptors were taken from a woman of 80 years or more with active or convalescent COVID-19.

The V call is TRBV4-1, the J call TRBJ2-4, with D perhaps TRBD1 (5 bases). Trimming left V 6 bases short and J 5 bases short, with 14 bases between. Looked up from germline, CDR1 is MGHRA and CDR2 is YSYEKL. The CDR3 has 14 residues. The CDR3 sequence: CASRKRLGENIQYF. CDR3 in DNA: TGCGCCAGCAGGAAACGCCTAGGGGAAAACATTCAGTACTTC.

The V and J genes are TRBV3-1 (or the pseudogene TRBV3-2) and TRBJ2-3; D is ambiguous. CDR3 size: 15 residues. The V gene lost 4 bases and the J gene lost 0 bases, with 11 bases spanning the gap. Germline-derived CDR1 and CDR2 are LGHDT and YNNKEL (reference sequence). The CDR3 spells CASSPYLTSTDTQYF. CDR3 in DNA: TGTGCCAGCAGCCCCTACCTCACTAGCACAGATACGCAGTATTTT.

This chain links TRBV15 with TRBJ1-4, with 7 nucleotides matching TRBD1. The length of the CDR3 is 15 residues. Germline CDR1 LNHNV, CDR2 YYDKDF (reference sequence). The trim removed 5 bases at V and 3 bases at J, leaving 6 bases unmatched. Written as DNA, the CDR3 is TGTGCCACCAGCCGTGAGGGACAGCCTAATGAAAAACTGTTTTTT. Translation: CATSREGQPNEKLFF.

This clone appeared a single time. V is TRBV7-2 and J is TRBJ2-2; D may be TRBD2 (7 bases). The CDR3 extends over 16 amino acids. Germline V gene sequence: CDR1 SGHTA, CDR2 FQGNSA. Between the trimmed V and J ends, which lost 2 bases and 1 base, there was a span of 11 bases. DNA for the CDR3: TGTGCCAGCAGCTTATCGGGGGGCGTGAACACCGGGGAGCTGTTTTTT. Protein: CASSLSGGVNTGELFF.

The rearrangement joins TRBV10-3 to TRBJ1-5, with 8 nucleotides matching TRBD1. CDR1 and CDR2 (germline): ENHRY, SYGVKD. Losses at the gene ends were 4 bases for V and 6 bases for J; bases not matched to a gene: 11. There are 16 residues in the CDR3. CDR3 region: CAISAGGQGSGQPQHF. CDR3 DNA sequence: TGTGCCATCAGTGCTGGAGGACAGGGTAGTGGTCAGCCCCAGCATTTT.

V usage is TRBV6-5 and J usage is TRBJ1-1, with 7 nucleotides matching TRBD1. CDR3 size: 13 residues. Trimming removed 2 bases from V and 6 bases from J; junction bases left unmatched: 3. Germline V gene lookup returns CDR1 MNHEY and CDR2 SVGAGI. CDR3 DNA sequence: TGTGCCAGCAGTTACGGTCAGGGGGCTGAAGCTTTCTTT. This sequence encodes CASSYGQGAEAFF.

This clone has a single count. The chain combines TRBV9 with TRBJ2-6; TRBD1 matches at 8 bases. The CDR3 runs to 18 residues. V was pared by 3 bases and J by 0 bases, with 8 bases of the junction left unmatched. Per germline, CDR1 SGDLS and CDR2 YYNGEE. CDR3 sequence reads: CASSAGGQGTSGANVLTF. The CDR3 nucleotides are TGTGCCAGCAGCGCTGGCGGACAGGGAACCTCTGGGGCCAACGTCCTGACTTTC.

CDR3 sequence: CASSLAGGYNEQFF. The CDR3 region has the DNA TGTGCCAGCAGCTTAGCGGGGGGCTACAATGAGCAGTTCTTC. The chain links TRBV11-1 to TRBJ2-1; D might be TRBD2 (6 bases). V was cut by 0 bases and J by 3 bases, with 6 bases left in between. Germline CDR1 is SGHAT and CDR2 is FQDESV (reference sequence). There are 14 residues in the CDR3.

V is TRBV7-9 and J is TRBJ2-1; D unresolved. Germline V gene lookup returns CDR1 SEHNR and CDR2 FQNEAQ (reference sequence). Trimming took 5 bases from V and 0 from J, leaving 17 bases between them. The CDR3 contains 17 residues. CDR3 nucleotide sequence: TGTGCCAGCAGCCCAGACGGCGGCGGCAGCTCCTACAATGAGCAGTTCTTC. It encodes CASSPDGGGSSYNEQFF.

The sample holds a few counts of this clone. V is TRBV30 and J is TRBJ1-5, with TRBD1 matching 8 bases. Unmatched junction bases numbered 11, after V lost 3 bases and J lost 7 bases. The CDR3 contains 15 residues. CDR1 and CDR2 from the germline V gene are GTSNPN and SVGIG (reference sequence). CDR3 coding DNA: TGTGCCTGGAGGCCGAAGGACAGGGTCGGACAGCCCCAGCATTTT. This codes for CAWRPKDRVGQPQHF.

This chain uses TRBV11-2 with TRBJ2-3, with D possibly TRBD1 on 5 matching bases. Germline CDR1 SGHAT, CDR2 FQNNGV. The V end lost 3 bases, the J end lost 4 bases, and 8 bases lay between the germline ends. The CDR3 has 13 amino acids. CDR3 protein: CASSLSGPDTQYF. The CDR3 DNA reads TGTGCCAGCAGCTTGTCAGGGCCAGATACGCAGTATTTT.

V gene TRBV6-5 combines with J gene TRBJ1-2, with TRBD1 identical over 9 bases. The length of the CDR3 is 13 residues. The germline CDR1 and CDR2 sequences are MNHEY and SVGAGI. The V and J ends lost 6 bases and 8 bases, in that order; junction bases with no gene match: 7. CDR3 DNA: TGTGCCAGCAGGAAACAGGGGGCTGAGGGCTACACCTTC. This codes for CASRKQGAEGYTF.

The CDR3 is CASSPLPDRGPPSSFYGYTF. The CDR3 DNA follows: TGTGCCAGCTCACCACTTCCTGACAGGGGGCCGCCCTCCTCATTTTATGGCTACACCTTC. This chain joins TRBV18 and TRBJ1-2; 10 bases match TRBD1. The CDR3 consists of 20 residues. Germline CDR1 KGHSH, CDR2 LQKENI. V dropped 1 base and J dropped 5; count of bases not matched to a gene: 19.

The chain recombines TRBV10-3 with TRBJ1-5; a possible D gene is TRBD1 (5 bases). V lost 4 bases and J 4 bases, leaving 8 bases between the germline ends. From germline, CDR1 is ENHRY and CDR2 SYGVKD. This CDR3 comprises 13 residues. The CDR3 DNA reads as TGTGCCATCAGTGTGGCAGGGAATCAGCCCCAGCATTTT. This encodes CAISVAGNQPQHF.

The table lists this clone with a few counts. V and J are TRBV6-6 and TRBJ1-4; perhaps TRBD1 as D (5 bases). The CDR3 loop spans 16 amino acids. Germline loops: CDR1 MNHNY, CDR2 SVGAGI (reference sequence). Trimming took 3 bases from V and 5 from J, leaving 16 bases between them. CDR3 sequence: CASSYRFPGQNEKLFF. For the CDR3, the DNA is TGTGCCAGCAGTTATAGGTTTCCAGGGCAAAATGAAAAACTGTTTTTT.

The rearrangement uses TRBV15 and TRBJ2-3; a possible D gene is TRBD2 (6 bases). Trimming took off 0 bases at V and 1 base at J, with 8 bases between the two ends. The CDR3 is 15 amino acids. CDR1 is LNHNV and CDR2 is YYDKDF in the germline V gene (reference sequence). The DNA of the CDR3 is TGTGCCACCAGCAGAGACGGGGGAGGCACAGATACGCAGTATTTT. It encodes CATSRDGGGTDTQYF.

V and J are TRBV7-2 and TRBJ2-7, with TRBD1 matching over 7 bases. CDR3 length equals 16 residues. J gave up 6 bases and V 4 bases, and 15 bases lay outside the gene matches. The germline V gene has CDR1 SGHTA and CDR2 FQGNSA. In nucleotides, the CDR3 is TGTGCCAGCAGCTCACAGGGGCGGCTGGAGCTCTCCGAGCAGTACTTC. Translation gives CASSSQGRLELSEQYF.

The V call is TRBV13, the J call TRBJ1-2; 8 bases match TRBD1. Losses at the gene ends were 6 bases for V and 4 bases for J; bases not matched to a gene: 7. The germline gives CDR1 PRHDT, CDR2 FYEKMQ (reference sequence). This CDR3 contains 14 residues. The CDR3 nucleotides read TGTGCCAGCAGACCTGAAACAGGGGGCTATGGCTACACCTTC. Translation gives CASRPETGGYGYTF.

The V and J genes are TRBV2 and TRBJ1-1; D may be TRBD1 (6 bases). From germline, CDR1 is SNHLY and CDR2 FYNNEI. Trimming removed 6 bases at V and 4 bases at J, with 15 bases between. The CDR3 is made up of 14 amino acids. The CDR3 bases are TGTGCCAGCAGGGGTCAACAGGGATTCACTGAAGCTTTCTTT. Translation gives CASRGQQGFTEAFF.

The V gene is TRBV7-9, the J gene TRBJ1-1, with D unresolved. There are 12 residues in the CDR3. With 4 bases removed from V and 3 bases from J, the gap between germline ends came to 6 bases. CDR1 and CDR2 (germline): SEHNR, FQNEAQ (reference sequence). Here the CDR3 DNA reads TGTGCCAGCAGCTCCGAGTACACTGAAGCTTTCTTT. It specifies CASSSEYTEAFF.

The V gene is TRBV7-6, the J gene TRBJ2-7; 8 positions agree with TRBD1. The germline V gene encodes CDR1 SGHVS and CDR2 FNYEAQ. The CDR3 has 17 amino acids. J gave up 3 bases and V 3 bases, and 13 bases lay outside the gene matches. The CDR3 region is CASSFRPGGTSHYEQYF. DNA for the CDR3: TGTGCCAGCAGCTTTCGCCCAGGGGGCACCTCTCACTACGAGCAGTACTTC.